The T cell receptor beta chain under discussion was sequenced for a study of T cells in localized non-small cell lung cancer. The CDR3 covers 15 residues. Looked up from germline, CDR1 is SGHNT and CDR2 is YYREEE (reference sequence). The germline V and J ends were trimmed by 0 bases and 1 base, with 10 bases remaining between them. Clones were sequenced by immunoSEQ multiplex PCR, and TCRdb holds only the in-frame ones, with some missing. Found here are fewer than 30,000 clones, about 90% of them singletons; the top ten hold 0.95% to 1.3%. The source material was peripheral blood, sampled before any cancer treatment. This receptor was identified in a woman aged 40-75 years with stage I lung adenocarcinoma. V usage is TRBV5-4 and J usage is TRBJ1-1; D not resolved. CDR3 amino acids: CASSLALRGNTEAFF. CDR3 in DNA: TGTGCCAGCAGCTTGGCTTTGCGTGGGAACACTGAAGCTTTCTTT.